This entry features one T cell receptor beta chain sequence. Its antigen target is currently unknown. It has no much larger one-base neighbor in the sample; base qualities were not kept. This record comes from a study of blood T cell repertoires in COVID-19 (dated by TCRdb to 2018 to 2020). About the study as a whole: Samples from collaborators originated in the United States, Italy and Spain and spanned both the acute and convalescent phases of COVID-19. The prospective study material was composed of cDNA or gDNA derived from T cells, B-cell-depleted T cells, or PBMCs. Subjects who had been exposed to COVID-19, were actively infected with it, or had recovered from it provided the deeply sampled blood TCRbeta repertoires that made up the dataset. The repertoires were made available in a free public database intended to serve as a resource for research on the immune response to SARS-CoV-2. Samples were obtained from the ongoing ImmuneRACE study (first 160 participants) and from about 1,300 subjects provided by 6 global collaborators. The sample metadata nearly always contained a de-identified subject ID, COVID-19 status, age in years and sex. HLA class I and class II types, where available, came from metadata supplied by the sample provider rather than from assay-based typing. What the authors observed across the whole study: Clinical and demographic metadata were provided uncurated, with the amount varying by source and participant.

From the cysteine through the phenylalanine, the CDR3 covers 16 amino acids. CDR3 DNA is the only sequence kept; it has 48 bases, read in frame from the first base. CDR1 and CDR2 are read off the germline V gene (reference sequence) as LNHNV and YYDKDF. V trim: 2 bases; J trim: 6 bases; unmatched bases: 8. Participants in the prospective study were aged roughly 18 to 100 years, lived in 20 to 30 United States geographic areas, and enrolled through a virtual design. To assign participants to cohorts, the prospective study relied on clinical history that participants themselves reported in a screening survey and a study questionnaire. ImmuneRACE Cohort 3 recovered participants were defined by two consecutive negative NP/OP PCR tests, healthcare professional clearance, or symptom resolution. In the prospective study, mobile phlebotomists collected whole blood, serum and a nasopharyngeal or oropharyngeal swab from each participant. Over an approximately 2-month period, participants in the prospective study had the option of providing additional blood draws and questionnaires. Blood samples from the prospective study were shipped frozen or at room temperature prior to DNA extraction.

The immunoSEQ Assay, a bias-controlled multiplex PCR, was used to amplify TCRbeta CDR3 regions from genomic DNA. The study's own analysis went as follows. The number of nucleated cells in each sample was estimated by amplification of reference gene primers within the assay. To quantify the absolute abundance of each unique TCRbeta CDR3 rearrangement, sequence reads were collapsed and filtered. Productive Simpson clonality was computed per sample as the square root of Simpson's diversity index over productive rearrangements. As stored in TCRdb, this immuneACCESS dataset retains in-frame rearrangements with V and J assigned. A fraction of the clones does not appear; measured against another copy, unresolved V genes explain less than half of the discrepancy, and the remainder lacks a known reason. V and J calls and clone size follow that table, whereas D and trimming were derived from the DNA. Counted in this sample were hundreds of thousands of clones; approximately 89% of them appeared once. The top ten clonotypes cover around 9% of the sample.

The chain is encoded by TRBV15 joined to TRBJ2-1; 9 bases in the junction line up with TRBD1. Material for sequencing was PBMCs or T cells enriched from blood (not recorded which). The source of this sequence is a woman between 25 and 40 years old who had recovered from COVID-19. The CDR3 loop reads CATSRRRTGETNEQFF. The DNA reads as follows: TGTGCCACCAGCAGACGTAGGACAGGGGAAACCAATGAGCAGTTCTTC.